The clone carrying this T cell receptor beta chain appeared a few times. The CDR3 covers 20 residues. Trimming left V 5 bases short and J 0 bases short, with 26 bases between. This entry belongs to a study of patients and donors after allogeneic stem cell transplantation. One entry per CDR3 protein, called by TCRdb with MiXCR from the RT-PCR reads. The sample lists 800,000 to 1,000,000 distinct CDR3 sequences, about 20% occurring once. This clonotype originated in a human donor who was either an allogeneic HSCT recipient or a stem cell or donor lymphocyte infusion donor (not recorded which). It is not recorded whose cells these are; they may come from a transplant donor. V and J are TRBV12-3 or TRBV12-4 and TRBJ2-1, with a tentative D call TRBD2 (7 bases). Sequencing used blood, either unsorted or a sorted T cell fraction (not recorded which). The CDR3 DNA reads TGTGCCAGCAGTCCTCAGGGGCGGGAGCCGGCGATGGGCTCCTACAATGAGCAGTTCTTC. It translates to CASSPQGREPAMGSYNEQFF.